This TCR beta chain originates from a study of blood T cell repertoires in COVID-19. V was trimmed by 2 bases and J by 0 bases, leaving 4 bases between them. Germline CDR1 SGDLS, CDR2 YYNGEE. This CDR3 is built from 13 residues. The authors' processing: Amplification of reference gene primers provided the estimated nucleated cell counts. Sequencing used immunoSEQ multiplex PCR; TCRdb keeps in-frame clones, though not all of them. The D gene and trimming were derived from the DNA, and the V and J assignments and clone size from that table. The sample yields 200,000 to 250,000 clones, approximately 84% seen once.

The source of this sequence is a woman aged 30 to 39 who had recovered from COVID-19. This chain uses TRBV9 with TRBJ2-3; D call uncertain. Specimen: peripheral blood. As DNA, the CDR3 is TGTGCCAGCAGCGTTACTAGCACAGATACGCAGTATTTT. Protein sequence: CASSVTSTDTQYF. Supplemented by reference TRBV9 and TRBJ2-3, the full variable domain reads DSGVTQTPKHLITATGQRVTLRCSPRSGDLSVYWYQQSLDQGLQFLIQYYNGEERAKGNILERFSAQQFPDLHSELNLSSLELGDSALYFCASSVTSTDTQYFGPGTRLTVL.